The present entry profiles one T cell receptor beta chain with its context. Its specific antigen is unknown. Nothing much larger sits one base from this clone, and base qualities are not available. Spanning cysteine to phenylalanine, the CDR3 consists of 16 amino acids. Only CDR3 DNA is held: 48 bases, read in frame from base 1. V trim: 3 bases; J trim: 4 bases; unmatched bases: 8. According to the germline V gene, CDR1 reads KGHSH and CDR2 reads LQKENI. Each collaborating institution followed its own protocols to collect whole blood in K2EDTA tubes. Collaborator samples were shipped for TCRbeta analysis as frozen whole blood, isolated PBMCs, or DNA extracted from either sample type. TCRbeta CDR3 regions were amplified from genomic DNA by means of the immunoSEQ Assay, a bias-controlled multiplex PCR. The original methods were these. Nucleated cell counts per sample were estimated from amplification of reference gene primers within the assay. To quantify the absolute abundance of each unique TCRbeta CDR3 rearrangement, sequence reads were collapsed and filtered. For each sample, productive Simpson clonality was calculated by taking the square root of Simpson's diversity index across productive rearrangements. As stored in TCRdb, this immuneACCESS dataset retains in-frame rearrangements with V and J assigned. A fraction of the clones does not appear; measured against another copy, unresolved V genes explain less than half of the discrepancy, and the remainder lacks a known reason. V, J and clone size were drawn from that table, and D and trimming were deduced from the DNA. Across this sample there are some 27,000 clones, with roughly nine tenths seen only once. The ten biggest clones cover roughly 15% of the sample.

The record originates from a study of blood T cell repertoires in COVID-19 (dated by TCRdb to the early 2020s). Regarding the study in general: Samples covering the acute and convalescent phases of COVID-19 were provided by collaborators in the United States, Italy and Spain. The prospective study material was composed of cDNA or gDNA derived from T cells, B-cell-depleted T cells, or PBMCs. Nearly every sample came with metadata listing a de-identified subject ID, COVID-19 status, age in years and sex. The samples were drawn from the first 160 participants of the ongoing ImmuneRACE study and from 1,254 subjects provided by 6 global collaborators. Subjects who had been exposed to COVID-19, were actively infected with it, or had recovered from it provided the deeply sampled blood TCRbeta repertoires that made up the dataset. Where HLA class I and class II types were available, the types were taken from metadata supplied by the sample provider, not from assay-based typing. The repertoires were made available in a free public database intended to serve as a resource for research on the immune response to SARS-CoV-2.

The study at large found these results: The amount of clinical and demographic metadata varied by source and participant and was provided uncurated.

The chain joins TRBV18 to TRBJ2-3; 9 bases in between match TRBD1. This sequence originates from a human donor in a cohort sampled during active COVID-19. Sequencing input: peripheral blood. The DNA reads as follows: TGTGCCAGCTCACCCGGTTGGGACAGGGACGCAGATACGCAGTATTTT. Its translation is CASSPGWDRDADTQYF.